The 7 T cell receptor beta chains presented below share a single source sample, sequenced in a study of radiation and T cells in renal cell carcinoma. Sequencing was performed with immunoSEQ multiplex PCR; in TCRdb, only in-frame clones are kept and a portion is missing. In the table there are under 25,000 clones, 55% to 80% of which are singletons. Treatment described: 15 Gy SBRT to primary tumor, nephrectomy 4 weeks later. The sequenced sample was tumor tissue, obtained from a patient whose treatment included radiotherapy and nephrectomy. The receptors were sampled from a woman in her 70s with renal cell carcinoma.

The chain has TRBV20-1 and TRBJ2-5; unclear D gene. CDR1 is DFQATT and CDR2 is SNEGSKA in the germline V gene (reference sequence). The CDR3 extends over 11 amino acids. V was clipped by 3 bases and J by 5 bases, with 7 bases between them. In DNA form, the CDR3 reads TGCAGTGCTAGTTTGGGGGAGACCCAGTACTTC. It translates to CSASLGETQYF.

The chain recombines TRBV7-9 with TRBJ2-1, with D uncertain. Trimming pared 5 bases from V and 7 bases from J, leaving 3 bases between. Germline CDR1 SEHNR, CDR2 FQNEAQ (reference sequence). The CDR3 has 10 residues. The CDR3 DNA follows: TGTGCCAGCAGCGCGAATGAGCAGTTCTTC. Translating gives CASSANEQFF.

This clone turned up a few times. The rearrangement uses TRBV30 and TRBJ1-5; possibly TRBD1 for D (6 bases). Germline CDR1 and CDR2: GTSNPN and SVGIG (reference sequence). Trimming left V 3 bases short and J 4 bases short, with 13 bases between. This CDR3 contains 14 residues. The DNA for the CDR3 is TGTGCCTGGAGCGGGTGGCAGGGGAATCAGCCCCAGCATTTT. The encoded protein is CAWSGWQGNQPQHF.

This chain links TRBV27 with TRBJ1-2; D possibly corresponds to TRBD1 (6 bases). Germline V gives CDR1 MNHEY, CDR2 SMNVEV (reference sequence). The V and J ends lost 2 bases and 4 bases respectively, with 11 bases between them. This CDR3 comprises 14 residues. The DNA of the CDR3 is TGTGCCAGCAGTTTAAGGGGGGACCGCTATGGCTACACCTTC. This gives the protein CASSLRGDRYGYTF.

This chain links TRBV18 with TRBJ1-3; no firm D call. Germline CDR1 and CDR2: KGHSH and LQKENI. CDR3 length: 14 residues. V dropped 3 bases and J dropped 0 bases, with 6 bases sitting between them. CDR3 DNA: TGTGCCAGCTCACCGGGCAGCTCTGGAAACACCATATATTTT. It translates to CASSPGSSGNTIYF.

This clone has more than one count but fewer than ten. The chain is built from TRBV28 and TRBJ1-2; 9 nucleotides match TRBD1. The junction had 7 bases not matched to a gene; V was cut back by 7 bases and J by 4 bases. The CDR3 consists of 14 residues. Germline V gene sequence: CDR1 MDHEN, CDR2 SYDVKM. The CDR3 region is CASKGTGRLYGYTF. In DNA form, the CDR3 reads TGTGCCAGCAAAGGGACAGGGAGACTCTATGGCTACACCTTC.

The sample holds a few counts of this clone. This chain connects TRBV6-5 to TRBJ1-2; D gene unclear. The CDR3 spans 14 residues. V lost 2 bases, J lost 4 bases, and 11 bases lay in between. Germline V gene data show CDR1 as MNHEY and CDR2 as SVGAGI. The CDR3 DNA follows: TGTGCCAGCAGTTACCGGCAGAGCACCTATGGCTACACCTTC. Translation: CASSYRQSTYGYTF.